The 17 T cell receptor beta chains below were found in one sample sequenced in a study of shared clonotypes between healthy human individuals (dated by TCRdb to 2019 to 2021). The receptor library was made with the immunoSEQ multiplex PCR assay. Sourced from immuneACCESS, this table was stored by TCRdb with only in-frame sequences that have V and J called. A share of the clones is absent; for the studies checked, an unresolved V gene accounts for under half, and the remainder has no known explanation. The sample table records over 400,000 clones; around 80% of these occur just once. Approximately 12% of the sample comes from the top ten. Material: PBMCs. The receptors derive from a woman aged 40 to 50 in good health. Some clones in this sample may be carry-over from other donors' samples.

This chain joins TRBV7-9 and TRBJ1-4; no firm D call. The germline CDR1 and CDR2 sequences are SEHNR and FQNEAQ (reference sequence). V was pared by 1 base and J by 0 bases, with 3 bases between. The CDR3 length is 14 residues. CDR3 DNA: TGTGCCAGCAGCTTAGAGGCAACTAATGAAAAACTGTTTTTT. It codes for CASSLEATNEKLFF.

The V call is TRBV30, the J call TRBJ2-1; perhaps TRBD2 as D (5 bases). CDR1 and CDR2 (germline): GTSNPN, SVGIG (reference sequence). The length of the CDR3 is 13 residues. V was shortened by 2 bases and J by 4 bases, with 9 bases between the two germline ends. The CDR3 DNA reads TGTGCCTGGAGTCAGCGGAGTTACAATGAGCAGTTCTTC. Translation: CAWSQRSYNEQFF.

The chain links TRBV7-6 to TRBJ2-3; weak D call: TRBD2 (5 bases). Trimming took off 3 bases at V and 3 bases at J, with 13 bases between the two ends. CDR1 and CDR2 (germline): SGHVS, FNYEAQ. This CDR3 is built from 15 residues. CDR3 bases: TGTGCCAGCAGCTTCACGGTGCGAGGGACAGATACGCAGTATTTT. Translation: CASSFTVRGTDTQYF. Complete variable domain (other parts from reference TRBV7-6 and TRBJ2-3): GAGVSQSPRYKVTKRGQDVALRCDPISGHVSLYWYRQALGQGPEFLTYFNYEAQQDKSGLPNDRFSAERPEGSISTLTIQRTEQRDSAMYRCASSFTVRGTDTQYFGPGTRLTVL.

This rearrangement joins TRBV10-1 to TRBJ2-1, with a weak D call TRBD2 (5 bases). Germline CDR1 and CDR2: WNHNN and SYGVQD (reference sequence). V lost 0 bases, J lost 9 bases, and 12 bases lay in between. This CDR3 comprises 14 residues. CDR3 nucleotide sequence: TGCGCCAGCAGTGAGTCCCCCGGACTGCTTGAGCAGTTCTTC. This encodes CASSESPGLLEQFF.

CDR3 in amino acids: CASSPRTSGTGDEQYF. The DNA for the CDR3 is TGTGCCAGCAGCCCGCGGACTAGCGGCACCGGGGACGAGCAGTACTTC. This rearrangement joins TRBV4-2 to TRBJ2-5, with 10 bases fitting TRBD2. The DNA end is a closer match to TRBJ2-7, so the J assignment may be wrong. Germline V CDR1 and CDR2: LGHNA, YNFKEQ. CDR3 length: 16 residues.

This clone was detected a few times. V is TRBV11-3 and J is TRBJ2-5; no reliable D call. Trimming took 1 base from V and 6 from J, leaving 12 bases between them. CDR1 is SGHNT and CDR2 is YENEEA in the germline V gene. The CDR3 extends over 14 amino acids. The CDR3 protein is CASSLAGSTQTQYF. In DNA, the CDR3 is TGTGCCAGCAGCTTAGCGGGTAGTACTCAGACCCAGTACTTC.

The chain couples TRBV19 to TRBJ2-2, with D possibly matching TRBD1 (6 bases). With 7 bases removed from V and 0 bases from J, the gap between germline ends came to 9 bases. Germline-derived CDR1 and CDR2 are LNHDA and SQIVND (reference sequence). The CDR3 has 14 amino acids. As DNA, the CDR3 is TGTGCCAGTATAGACAGGACGAACACCGGGGAGCTGTTTTTT. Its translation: CASIDRTNTGELFF.

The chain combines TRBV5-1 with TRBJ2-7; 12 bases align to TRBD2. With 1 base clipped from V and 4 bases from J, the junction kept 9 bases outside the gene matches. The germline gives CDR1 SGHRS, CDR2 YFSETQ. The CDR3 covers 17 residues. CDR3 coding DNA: TGCGCCAGCAGCTTGTCCACTACTAGCGGGAGGAGGTACGAGCAGTACTTC. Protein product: CASSLSTTSGRRYEQYF.

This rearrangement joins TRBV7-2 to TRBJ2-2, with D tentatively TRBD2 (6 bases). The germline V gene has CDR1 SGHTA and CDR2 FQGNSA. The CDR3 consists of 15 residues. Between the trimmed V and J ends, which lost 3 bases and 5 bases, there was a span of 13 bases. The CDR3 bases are TGTGCCAGCAGCTTCAGGGTCCGGGGGACCGGGGAGCTGTTTTTT. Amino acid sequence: CASSFRVRGTGELFF.

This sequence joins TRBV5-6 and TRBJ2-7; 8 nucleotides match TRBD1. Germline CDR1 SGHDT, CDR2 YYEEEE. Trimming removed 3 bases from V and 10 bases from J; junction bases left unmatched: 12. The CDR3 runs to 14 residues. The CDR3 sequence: CASSSQRTGLLQYF. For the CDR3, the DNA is TGTGCCAGCAGCTCGCAAAGGACAGGGCTGCTCCAGTACTTC.

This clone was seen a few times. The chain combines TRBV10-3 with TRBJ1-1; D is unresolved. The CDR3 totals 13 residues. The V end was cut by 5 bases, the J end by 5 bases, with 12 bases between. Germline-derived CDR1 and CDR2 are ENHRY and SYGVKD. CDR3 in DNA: TGTGCCATCAGTAAAGATATGTGGACTGAAGCTTTCTTT. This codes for CAISKDMWTEAFF.

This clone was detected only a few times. The CDR3 nucleotides read TGTGCCAGCAGTGATGAGGCGGGACACAATGAGCAGTTCTTC. This gives the protein CASSDEAGHNEQFF. The chain is built from TRBV6-4 and TRBJ2-1; the D gene is possibly TRBD2 (6 bases). The CDR3 is 14 amino acids. In germline, CDR1 is MRHNA, CDR2 SNTAGT. V dropped 3 bases and J dropped 5 bases, with 11 bases sitting between them.

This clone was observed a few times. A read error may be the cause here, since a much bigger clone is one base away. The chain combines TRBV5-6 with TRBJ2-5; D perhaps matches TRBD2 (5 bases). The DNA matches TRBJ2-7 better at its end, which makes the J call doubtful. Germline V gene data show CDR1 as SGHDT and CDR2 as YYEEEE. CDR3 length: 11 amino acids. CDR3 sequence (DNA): TGTGCCAGCAGCCGGGGTTACGAGCAGTACTTC. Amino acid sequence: CASSRGYEQYF.

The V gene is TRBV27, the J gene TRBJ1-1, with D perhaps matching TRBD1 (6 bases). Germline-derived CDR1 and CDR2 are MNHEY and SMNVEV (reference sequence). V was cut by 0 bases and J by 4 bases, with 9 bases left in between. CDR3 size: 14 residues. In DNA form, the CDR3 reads TGTGCCAGCAGTTTATCCAGGGGAACCACTGAAGCTTTCTTT. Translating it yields CASSLSRGTTEAFF.

Written as DNA, the CDR3 is TGTGCCAGTAGTCCCACCCGACTAGCGGGAGGGCCGGGGGAGCAGTACTTC. Amino acids: CASSPTRLAGGPGEQYF. This chain connects TRBV19 to TRBJ2-7, with 14 bases matching TRBD2. In germline, CDR1 is LNHDA, CDR2 SQIVND (reference sequence). The CDR3 loop spans 17 amino acids. V dropped 5 bases and J dropped 7; count of bases not matched to a gene: 13.

The CDR3: CSASVGEKLFF. CDR3 in DNA: TGCAGCGCCTCTGTGGGGGAAAAACTGTTTTTT. The chain links TRBV29-1 to TRBJ1-4; D is unclear. Trimming took off 7 bases at V and 8 bases at J, with 11 bases between the two ends. The length of the CDR3 is 11 residues. The germline V gene has CDR1 SQVTM and CDR2 ANQGSEA.

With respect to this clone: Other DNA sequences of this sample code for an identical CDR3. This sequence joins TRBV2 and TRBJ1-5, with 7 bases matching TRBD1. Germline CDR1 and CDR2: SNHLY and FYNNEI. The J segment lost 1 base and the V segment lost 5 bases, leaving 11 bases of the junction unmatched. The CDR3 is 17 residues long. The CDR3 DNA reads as TGTGCCAGCAGTCGACAGGGAGGTCCCGGCAGCAATCAGCCCCAGCATTTT. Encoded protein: CASSRQGGPGSNQPQHF.